Detailed here is one T cell receptor (beta chain). Its antigen is still unknown. Qualities for individual bases were not recorded, and no much larger clone is one base off. This record belongs to a study of fetal regulatory T cell absence and autoimmunity (TCRdb year 2017). About the investigation overall: The IPEX patients showed exocrine pancreas autoimmunity in the absence of clinical diabetes.

The DNeasy Blood and Tissue Kit was used to extract roughly 1.9-3.4 ug of genomic DNA from either umbilical cord blood or frozen pancreas. TCRbeta CDR3 regions were amplified and barcoded by two-step multiplex PCR on the immunoSEQ human TCRbeta survey platform. Sequencing of the libraries was done on Illumina instruments, and IgH was sequenced in parallel from the same samples. The authors' pipeline ran thus. Raw reads were filtered against IMGT V, D, J definitions and were binned using a nearest-neighbor algorithm so that PCR and sequencing errors were removed. Clones were defined as identical nucleotide sequences, and differential abundance between tissues was assessed by per-clone Fisher exact tests with a pFDR threshold of p<0.01. Clones whose frequencies were too low for statistical inference were excluded by a minimum inclusion filter of 10 in either sample. The immunoSEQ Analyzer was used for pairwise clonal comparisons, while IMGT tools were used to assess gene family usage. The clones in this table, taken by TCRdb from immuneACCESS, are in-frame only. Not every clone is retained; where verified, under half of the shortfall comes from an unresolved V gene, and the cause of the rest is unknown. The DNA gave D and trimming, while V, J and clone size come from that table. The sample profile shows some 50,000 clones; just under 85% of them were found once. The ten largest clones take up around 0.43% of the sample.

Results the study describes overall, beyond this receptor: The TCR compartment showed significant oligoclonal enrichment in pancreas versus cord blood, with some top clones over 90-fold enriched. Cord blood and pancreas had broadly similar TRB gene family usage, which resembled published neonatal and adult repertoires. The oligoclonal enrichment was taken as support for antigen-driven autoimmunity in the pancreas before birth in IPEX syndrome.

CDR1 LGHNA and CDR2 YSLEER were looked up in the germline V gene. Germline trimming: 3 bases from V, 6 bases from J; junction bases outside gene matches: 6. Reading from cysteine to phenylalanine, the CDR3 counts 14 amino acids. Only the CDR3 DNA is retained, 42 bases long and in frame from the first base. Sequencing was carried out using cord blood. This chain is built from TRBV4-3 and TRBJ1-1, with 8 central nucleotides matching TRBD1. The clonotype originates from a newborn boy with IPEX syndrome. The sequenced DNA: TGCGCCAGCAGCCACCCGGACAGGGCTGCTGAAGCTTTCTTT. This yields the protein CASSHPDRAAEAFF.